These T cell receptor beta chains were read from a single sample in a study of T-cell memory formation after mild COVID-19. TCRdb ran MiXCR on the 5' RACE reads and lists one entry per CDR3 protein. The sample records 400,000 to 500,000 distinct CDR3 sequences, 15% to 25% being singletons. The material sequenced was PBMCs or a T cell subset sorted from them (not recorded which). The origin of the receptors is an adult woman who had mild COVID-19 (a few samples of this study predate the infection). Cell type and time point are not known. Both conserved end residues are part of each CDR3. A D gene is named only where the DNA matches it firmly. A row's size may be missing; if present it is once, few, many or a size class.

D gene,V gene,J gene,clone size,CDR3 protein,CDR3 DNA
TRBD2,TRBV14,TRBJ2-7,many,CASSPAGGGYEQYF,TGTGCCAGCAGCCCGGCGGGAGGTGGGTACGAGCAGTACTTC
TRBD2,TRBV20-1,TRBJ2-1,few,CSARAGSGGAWEQFF,TGCAGTGCTAGAGCGGGTAGCGGGGGGGCCTGGGAGCAGTTCTTC
-,TRBV12-3/TRBV12-4,TRBJ2-7,few,CASSINRDAYEQYF,TGTGCCAGCAGTATTAACCGGGACGCTTACGAGCAGTACTTC
-,TRBV18,TRBJ2-5,-,CASSPPSQGETQYF,TGTGCCAGCTCACCACCGTCACAGGGAGAGACCCAGTACTTC
TRBD1,TRBV2,TRBJ1-2,-,CASRGQVPVDGYTF,TGTGCCAGCAGGGGACAGGTTCCGGTGGATGGCTACACCTTC
-,TRBV6-5,TRBJ2-7,-,CASARWDQGREQYF,TGTGCCAGCGCACGCTGGGACCAGGGTCGCGAGCAGTACTTC
-,TRBV27,TRBJ2-7,-,CASSFVLPGLGLNYEQYF,TGTGCCAGCAGTTTCGTTCTTCCAGGTTTGGGACTTAACTACGAGCAGTACTTC
-,TRBV4-1,TRBJ2-2,-,CASSQPTGSGTGELIF,TGCGCCAGCAGCCAGCCAACAGGGTCGGGCACCGGGGAGCTGATTTTT
-,TRBV11-2,TRBJ2-3,-,CASSLVSQDTQYF,TGTGCCAGCAGCTTAGTTAGTCAAGATACGCAGTATTTT
-,TRBV24-1,TRBJ2-3,-,CATSDTLTDTQYF,TGTGCCACCAGTGATACCCTAACAGATACGCAGTATTTT
TRBD1,TRBV9,TRBJ1-1,-,CASSGWDRGLAMNTEAFF,TGTGCCAGCAGCGGTTGGGACAGGGGGCTTGCCATGAACACTGAAGCTTTCTTT